These 20 T cell receptor beta chains were sequenced from one sample in a study of blood T cell repertoires in COVID-19 (dated by TCRdb to the early 2020s). The library was made by the immunoSEQ multiplex PCR assay. As stored in TCRdb, this immuneACCESS dataset retains in-frame rearrangements with V and J assigned. A fraction of the clones does not appear; measured against another copy, unresolved V genes explain less than half of the discrepancy, and the remainder lacks a known reason. The sample table lists approximately 220,000 clones, about nine tenths of them with a count of one. The ten largest clones take up 3.5% to 4.5% of the sample. The material sequenced was PBMCs or T cells enriched from blood (not recorded which). Source of these receptors: a woman younger than 45 with acute COVID-19.

V gene TRBV11-2 combines with J gene TRBJ1-1; D not certain. The CDR3 extends over 14 amino acids. The germline V gene encodes CDR1 SGHAT and CDR2 FQNNGV. Between the trimmed V and J ends, which lost 5 bases and 0 bases, there was a span of 10 bases. The CDR3 protein is CASSARNMNTEAFF. In DNA form, the CDR3 reads TGTGCCAGCAGCGCTCGAAACATGAACACTGAAGCTTTCTTT.

CDR3 DNA: TGTGCCTGGAGGGGGGGTATTTACGAGCAGTACTTC. This codes for CAWRGGIYEQYF. The chain recombines TRBV30 with TRBJ2-7; D possibly corresponds to TRBD2 (6 bases). Trimming took 3 bases from V and 4 from J, leaving 10 bases between them. The CDR3 has 12 amino acids. CDR1 GTSNPN and CDR2 SVGIG come from the germline V gene (reference sequence).

The V gene is TRBV11-3, the J gene TRBJ2-3; possibly TRBD2 for D (5 bases). The germline CDR1 and CDR2 sequences are SGHNT and YENEEA. This CDR3 contains 14 residues. Trimming removed 3 bases at V and 5 bases at J, with 12 bases between. CDR3 sequence reads: CASSLGELGDTQYF. The CDR3 nucleotides are TGTGCCAGCAGCTTGGGAGAGTTAGGAGATACGCAGTATTTT.

This chain uses TRBV7-9 with TRBJ1-2, with 8 bases that match TRBD1. This CDR3 spans 15 amino acids. Unmatched junction bases numbered 5, after V lost 1 base and J lost 4 bases. The germline V gene encodes CDR1 SEHNR and CDR2 FQNEAQ (reference sequence). DNA of the CDR3: TGTGCCAGCAGCTTAGATGCAGGGGGCGTCTATGGCTACACCTTC. Encoded protein: CASSLDAGGVYGYTF.

The chain combines TRBV2 with TRBJ2-3; tentative D call: TRBD1 (5 bases). The V gene lost 7 bases and the J gene lost 1 base, with 9 bases spanning the gap. The CDR3 runs to 13 residues. The germline V gene has CDR1 SNHLY and CDR2 FYNNEI. The chain's CDR3 is CASMIRGTDTQYF. CDR3 bases: TGTGCCAGCATGATCAGGGGCACAGATACGCAGTATTTT.

The chain employs TRBV7-9 and TRBJ2-2; TRBD1 might be the D (5 bases). V was pared by 3 bases and J by 4 bases, with 9 bases between. Per germline, CDR1 SEHNR and CDR2 FQNEAQ (reference sequence). The CDR3 runs to 14 residues. The chain's CDR3 is CASSFQGGTGELFF. The CDR3 region has the DNA TGTGCCAGCAGCTTTCAGGGTGGCACCGGGGAGCTGTTTTTT.

The chain joins TRBV7-3 to TRBJ2-2; TRBD1 is a possible D gene (6 bases). Germline CDR1 reads SGHTA; CDR2 reads FQGTGA. The V and J ends lost 5 bases and 3 bases respectively, with 16 bases between them. The CDR3 covers 16 residues. The CDR3 loop is CASSHVGTRDTGELFF. The CDR3 DNA reads TGTGCCAGCAGCCACGTCGGGACACGGGACACCGGGGAGCTGTTTTTT. Drawing the rest from reference TRBV7-3 and TRBJ2-2, the complete variable domain is GAGVSQTPSNKVTEKGKYVELRCDPISGHTALYWYRQSLGQGPEFLIYFQGTGAADDSGLPNDRFFAVRPEGSVSTLKIQRTERGDSAVYLCASSHVGTRDTGELFFGEGSRLTVL.

V is TRBV7-9 and J is TRBJ2-5; D gene uncertain. Looked up from germline, CDR1 is SEHNR and CDR2 is FQNEAQ (reference sequence). V was clipped by 1 base and J by 2 bases, with 5 bases between them. This CDR3 is 13 amino acids long. CDR3 protein: CASSLVYQETQYF. The DNA of the CDR3 is TGTGCCAGCAGCTTAGTTTATCAAGAGACCCAGTACTTC.

This clone was observed a handful of times. The V gene is TRBV5-1, the J gene TRBJ2-7; 15 nucleotides align to TRBD2. The ends lost 4 bases at V and 0 bases at J; junction bases unmatched: 8. CDR1 and CDR2 from the germline V gene are SGHRS and YFSETQ. The CDR3 has 18 residues. DNA for the CDR3: TGCGCCAGCAGCGAACCGGGACTAGCGGGGGGCCGCTCCTACGAGCAGTACTTC. Translation: CASSEPGLAGGRSYEQYF. The complete variable domain, with remaining parts taken from reference TRBV5-1 and TRBJ2-7, reads KAGVTQTPRYLIKTRGQQVTLSCSPISGHRSVSWYQQTPGQGLQFLFEYFSETQRNKGNFPGRFSGRQFSNSRSEMNVSTLELGDSALYLCASSEPGLAGGRSYEQYFGPGTRLTVT.

This clone was counted only a few times. V usage is TRBV24-1 and J usage is TRBJ2-7, with D unclear. Germline V gives CDR1 KGHDR, CDR2 SFDVKD. The V end lost 8 bases, the J end lost 7 bases, and 14 bases lay between the germline ends. This CDR3 has 12 residues. CDR3 amino acids: CATTLTPKEQYF. CDR3 coding DNA: TGTGCCACCACCCTAACCCCAAAGGAGCAGTACTTC.

This clone has a single count. The V and J genes are TRBV7-9 and TRBJ2-2; D might be TRBD2 (5 bases). Trimming took off 4 bases at V and 0 bases at J, with 15 bases between the two ends. The germline CDR1 and CDR2 sequences are SEHNR and FQNEAQ (reference sequence). This CDR3 is 17 amino acids long. Written as DNA, the CDR3 is TGTGCCAGCAGCTCCCGTGGAGGCGTCTCGAACACCGGGGAGCTGTTTTTT. Translating it yields CASSSRGGVSNTGELFF.

V gene TRBV2 combines with J gene TRBJ2-7; 8 bases match TRBD1. The germline gives CDR1 SNHLY, CDR2 FYNNEI. V dropped 4 bases and J dropped 4; count of bases not matched to a gene: 6. This CDR3 is built from 14 residues. CDR3 amino acids: CASSATGVGYEQYF. In nucleotides, the CDR3 is TGTGCCAGCAGTGCGACAGGGGTAGGGTACGAGCAGTACTTC.

This clone appeared a few times. The chain uses TRBV4-1 and TRBJ2-2; D may be TRBD1 (7 bases). Trimming took off 4 bases at V and 7 bases at J, with 16 bases between the two ends. The germline V gene has CDR1 MGHRA and CDR2 YSYEKL. The CDR3 is 15 residues long. The CDR3 sequence: CASSRNQGGSGELFF. In DNA form, the CDR3 reads TGCGCCAGCAGCCGTAATCAGGGGGGAAGCGGGGAGCTGTTTTTT.

V gene TRBV5-1 combines with J gene TRBJ1-1, with 9 bases aligning to TRBD1. CDR1 is SGHRS and CDR2 is YFSETQ in the germline V gene. V lost 0 bases to trimming and J lost 5 bases; unmatched junction nucleotides: 8. CDR3 length: 16 amino acids. CDR3 protein: CASSLGGTGRETEAFF. CDR3 nucleotides: TGCGCCAGCAGCTTGGGCGGGACAGGGAGGGAGACTGAAGCTTTCTTT.

The V call is TRBV4-3, the J call TRBJ1-3; 7 nucleotides agree with TRBD1. Germline lookup yields CDR1 LGHNA and CDR2 YSLEER. After removal of 0 bases from V and 4 bases from J, the junction contained 9 bases not matched to a gene. The CDR3 extends over 17 amino acids. CDR3 loop: CASSQELLTGNGNTIYF. CDR3 sequence (DNA): TGCGCCAGCAGCCAAGAACTCCTGACAGGGAACGGAAACACCATATATTTT.

The CDR3 DNA sequence: TGTGCCAGTAGTATAGATCCAGACTACGAGCAGTACTTC. Encoded protein: CASSIDPDYEQYF. The rearrangement joins TRBV19 to TRBJ2-7; the D is unclear. Germline V gives CDR1 LNHDA, CDR2 SQIVND (reference sequence). The CDR3 runs to 13 residues. V was cut by 0 bases and J by 3 bases, with 6 bases left in between.

J is TRBJ1-5 and V is TRBV18; 8 nucleotides line up with TRBD1. This CDR3 is built from 14 residues. The germline CDR1 and CDR2 sequences are KGHSH and LQKENI. Losses at the gene ends were 3 bases for V and 7 bases for J; bases not matched to a gene: 5. For the CDR3, the DNA is TGTGCCAGCTCACCGGACAGGGTATACCAGCCCCAGCATTTT. It translates to CASSPDRVYQPQHF. The whole variable domain, remainder taken from reference TRBV18 and TRBJ1-5, is NAGVMQNPRHLVRRRGQEARLRCSPMKGHSHVYWYRQLPEEGLKFMVYLQKENIIDESGMPKERFSAEFPKEGPSILRIQQVVRGDSAAYFCASSPDRVYQPQHFGDGTRLSIL.

Of note for this clone: A junction boundary mismatches the germline segment, possibly from a read error. The rearrangement links TRBV7-2 to TRBJ1-5; D is unresolved. Germline CDR1 and CDR2: SGHTA and FQGNSA. The CDR3 is made up of 15 amino acids. The DNA of the CDR3 is TGTGCCAGCAGCCCCGCCCCGGGTAGCTATCAGCCCCAGCATTTT. Translating gives CASSPAPGSYQPQHF.

J is TRBJ2-5 and V is TRBV5-1, with D unclear. The CDR3 covers 15 residues. Per the germline V gene, CDR1 is SGHRS and CDR2 is YFSETQ. Trimming stripped 0 bases from V and 1 base from J, with 10 bases between. In nucleotides, the CDR3 is TGCGCCAGCAGCTTGGGACTGGCGTCCCAAGAGACCCAGTACTTC. Translation: CASSLGLASQETQYF.

In nucleotides, the CDR3 is TGTGCCAGCTCACCACCGTTGAGTCACGGTTCACCCCTCCACTTT. Translating gives CASSPPLSHGSPLHF. The chain uses TRBV18 and TRBJ1-6; D ambiguous. Trimming removed 0 bases from V and 9 bases from J, with 12 bases in between. CDR3 length equals 15 residues. From germline, CDR1 is KGHSH and CDR2 LQKENI.